The 12 T cell receptor beta chains listed next were all sequenced from one sample in a study of a mutant IDH1 vaccine in newly diagnosed glioma. The time point here: week 47, end of study. Doses consisted of 300 ug of mutant IDH1 20-mer peptide each, paired with topical imiquimod. Data came from immunoSEQ multiplex PCR; TCRdb stores just in-frame clones and leaves some out. The sample lists 30,000 to 35,000 clones; 90% were seen once. Their recognized antigens are unknown. The sequences come from PBMCs, collected from a glioma patient whose treatment included an IDH1 peptide vaccine. These receptor sequences come from a middle-aged woman with glioma.

This clone was counted a few times. This rearrangement joins TRBV15 to TRBJ1-5; D not certain. The length of the CDR3 is 12 residues. V dropped 4 bases and J dropped 3 bases, with 4 bases sitting between them. Germline V gene data show CDR1 as LNHNV and CDR2 as YYDKDF (reference sequence). The CDR3 protein is CATSKVNQPQHF. CDR3 nucleotide sequence: TGTGCCACCAGCAAGGTCAATCAGCCCCAGCATTTT.

The chain joins TRBV9 to TRBJ1-2; 7 bases line up with TRBD1. Germline V lookup: CDR1 SGDLS, CDR2 YYNGEE. V lost 0 bases and J lost 1; bases outside the gene matches: 9. The CDR3 loop spans 17 amino acids. The CDR3 DNA sequence: TGTGCCAGCAGCGTAGATGGGGGACAGTCTTTTAACTATGGCTACACCTTC. Residues: CASSVDGGQSFNYGYTF.

The rearrangement joins TRBV2 to TRBJ1-3; D is undetermined. The CDR3 runs to 12 residues. CDR1 and CDR2 from the germline V gene are SNHLY and FYNNEI. Trimming stripped 3 bases from V and 7 bases from J, with 7 bases between. The CDR3 DNA follows: TGTGCCAGCAGTGAGGCGGTTAACACCATATATTTT. Translating gives CASSEAVNTIYF.

The chain employs TRBV5-1 and TRBJ2-2, with TRBD2 matching over 11 bases. Germline V gives CDR1 SGHRS, CDR2 YFSETQ. The ends lost 3 bases at V and 7 bases at J; junction bases unmatched: 5. The CDR3 runs to 15 residues. As DNA, the CDR3 is TGCGCCAGCAGCTACCTAGCGGGAGGAGACGGGGAGCTGTTTTTT. It specifies CASSYLAGGDGELFF.

This sequence joins TRBV6-6 and TRBJ1-1; D gene uncertain. Germline CDR1 MNHNY, CDR2 SVGAGI (reference sequence). The CDR3 totals 14 residues. V was trimmed by 0 bases and J by 3 bases, leaving 8 bases between them. CDR3 in amino acids: CASSYSRGYTEAFF. The DNA for the CDR3 is TGTGCCAGCAGTTACTCGCGGGGATACACTGAAGCTTTCTTT.

This clone was observed a few times. V and J are TRBV5-4 and TRBJ1-4; D perhaps matches TRBD1 (5 bases). Trimming cost V 4 bases and J 4 bases, with 11 bases left between them. This CDR3 spans 14 amino acids. Germline-derived CDR1 and CDR2 are SGHNT and YYREEE (reference sequence). CDR3: CASSQDSGNEKLFF. The CDR3 nucleotides are TGTGCCAGCAGCCAAGACAGCGGTAATGAAAAACTGTTTTTT.

Here the CDR3 DNA reads TGTGCCAGCAGTTACTGGCAGGGGGCTGAAGCTTTCTTT. Translation gives CASSYWQGAEAFF. V is TRBV6-5 and J is TRBJ1-1; 7 bases are shared with TRBD1. After removal of 1 base from V and 6 bases from J, the junction contained 2 bases not matched to a gene. This CDR3 spans 13 amino acids. Germline assignment: CDR1 MNHEY and CDR2 SVGAGI.

V and J are TRBV6-5 and TRBJ1-3; no reliable D call. Looked up from germline, CDR1 is MNHEY and CDR2 is SVGAGI. V lost 0 bases to trimming and J lost 4 bases, with 10 bases between them. CDR3 size: 15 residues. The CDR3 nucleotides read TGTGCCAGCAGTTACTCGACGGCCGCGGGAAACACCATATATTTT. Residues: CASSYSTAAGNTIYF.

This chain uses TRBV4-1 with TRBJ2-7, with a possible D match to TRBD2 (6 bases). CDR1 MGHRA and CDR2 YSYEKL come from the germline V gene. V lost 5 bases and J 1 base, leaving 9 bases between the germline ends. This CDR3 spans 13 amino acids. The CDR3 DNA reads TGCGCCAGCAGCGCAGGGAGGTCCTACGAGCAGTACTTC. It encodes CASSAGRSYEQYF.

The rearrangement uses TRBV2 and TRBJ2-2; tentative D call: TRBD1 (6 bases). Per germline, CDR1 SNHLY and CDR2 FYNNEI. The CDR3 covers 15 residues. With 6 bases removed from V and 1 base from J, the gap between germline ends came to 12 bases. The CDR3 coding sequence is TGTGCCAGCAGCCTAATCAGGGGGAACACCGGGGAGCTGTTTTTT. This gives the protein CASSLIRGNTGELFF.

As to this clone: Mismatch with germline at one junction end may stem from a read error. This rearrangement joins TRBV5-4 to TRBJ2-5; D possibly matches TRBD1 or TRBD2 (5 bases each). This CDR3 has 12 amino acids. Germline V gene data show CDR1 as SGHNT and CDR2 as YYREEE (reference sequence). The CDR3 DNA sequence: TGTGCCAGCAGCTTGAAATTCGGGACGGCTGACTTC. Amino acid sequence: CASSLKFGTADF.

The chain joins TRBV7-9 to TRBJ1-1; TRBD1 agrees at 10 bases. V dropped 4 bases and J dropped 5; count of bases not matched to a gene: 10. The length of the CDR3 is 16 residues. Germline assignment: CDR1 SEHNR and CDR2 FQNEAQ (reference sequence). The CDR3 region has the DNA TGTGCCAGCAGCTCGACGCGGACAGGGGGAGGGACTGAAGCTTTCTTT. Its translation: CASSSTRTGGGTEAFF.